Each of the 21 T cell receptor beta chains below was sequenced from the same sample in a study of blood T cell repertoires in COVID-19. Some clones are missing from TCRdb's copy, which holds only in-frame ones; the method was immunoSEQ multiplex PCR. Of some 160,000 clones listed, roughly 93% were seen once; the top ten hold 4.5% to 5%. Source material: peripheral blood. The receptors here all came from a man between 18 and 35 years old with COVID-19, enrolled during active disease.

The genes are TRBV27 and TRBJ2-5, with a weak D call TRBD2 (6 bases). The CDR3 is 15 amino acids. The ends were cut back, 0 bases at V and 2 bases at J, with 10 bases in the middle. The germline V gene encodes CDR1 MNHEY and CDR2 SMNVEV (reference sequence). The CDR3 region is CASSLSGLVQETQYF. The CDR3 nucleotides read TGTGCCAGCAGTTTATCGGGACTGGTACAAGAGACCCAGTACTTC.

This rearrangement joins TRBV11-2 to TRBJ2-2, with 9 bases lining up with TRBD1. The V segment lost 4 bases and the J segment 6 bases; nucleotides outside the gene matches: 6. In germline, CDR1 is SGHAT, CDR2 FQNNGV. The CDR3 length is 15 residues. The CDR3 is CASSSPGQGSGELFF. The CDR3 nucleotides read TGTGCCAGCAGCTCCCCGGGACAGGGTTCCGGGGAGCTGTTTTTT.

This clone was picked up one time. This chain uses TRBV7-3 with TRBJ2-3, with 10 positions matching TRBD2. The CDR3 covers 15 residues. V shed 4 bases, J shed 5 bases, and the junction held 6 bases outside the gene matches. Germline V CDR1 and CDR2: SGHTA, FQGTGA. The CDR3: CASSSSGRAGDTQYF. In DNA, the CDR3 is TGTGCCAGCAGCTCCAGCGGGAGGGCGGGAGATACGCAGTATTTT.

The chain carries TRBV7-9 and TRBJ1-1, with a weak D call TRBD1 (6 bases). V shed 4 bases and J shed 0 bases, with 9 bases lying between them. CDR3 length equals 14 residues. Germline V gene lookup returns CDR1 SEHNR and CDR2 FQNEAQ (reference sequence). CDR3 sequence reads: CASSSGQMNTEAFF. The CDR3, as DNA: TGTGCCAGCAGCTCTGGACAGATGAACACTGAAGCTTTCTTT.

This chain connects TRBV6-2 or TRBV6-3 to TRBJ2-7, with 13 positions matching TRBD2. With 4 bases clipped from V and 4 bases from J, the junction kept 4 bases outside the gene matches. The CDR3 loop spans 15 amino acids. Germline V gene lookup returns CDR1 MNHEY and CDR2 SVGEGT. As DNA, the CDR3 is TGTGCCAGCAGTTCAAGGACTAGCGGGAGTTACGAGCAGTACTTC. Translating it yields CASSSRTSGSYEQYF.

This clone was seen a handful of times. This rearrangement joins TRBV4-1 to TRBJ1-6; 7 bases are shared with TRBD1. CDR3 length: 17 residues. J gave up 10 bases and V 0 bases, and 12 bases lay outside the gene matches. The V gene's germline CDR1 is MGHRA and CDR2 YSYEKL. The CDR3 region has the DNA TGCGCCAGCAGCCAAGAAGGAACAGGGGCAGGGAGCTCACCCCTCCACTTT. Its protein product is CASSQEGTGAGSSPLHF.

This clone has just one count. CDR3 residues: CASSLTGQGALADTQYF. The CDR3 nucleotides are TGTGCCAGCTCACTTACAGGACAGGGGGCCTTGGCAGATACGCAGTATTTT. The V gene is TRBV18, the J gene TRBJ2-3, with 11 bases lining up with TRBD1. V lost 4 bases, J lost 4 bases, and 10 bases stayed unmatched. Per germline, CDR1 KGHSH and CDR2 LQKENI. CDR3 length: 17 amino acids. The full variable domain, in which reference TRBV18 and TRBJ2-3 provide the parts outside the CDR3, is NAGVMQNPRHLVRRRGQEARLRCSPMKGHSHVYWYRQLPEEGLKFMVYLQKENIIDESGMPKERFSAEFPKEGPSILRIQQVVRGDSAAYFCASSLTGQGALADTQYFGPGTRLTVL.

In this sample, this clone turned up once. The junction does not match germline at one end; this may be a read error. V and J are TRBV7-9 and TRBJ1-2, with TRBD1 matching over 8 bases. This CDR3 has 13 residues. The germline gives CDR1 SEHNR, CDR2 FQNEAQ (reference sequence). The CDR3 reads CASRPTGAASTYF. The CDR3 DNA reads as TGTGCCAGCAGGCCGACAGGGGCCGCCTCAACCTACTTC.

The rearrangement uses TRBV24-1 and TRBJ2-2; no definite D call. The ends were cut back, 6 bases at V and 5 bases at J, with 9 bases in the middle. CDR3 length equals 13 residues. Germline V gene sequence: CDR1 KGHDR, CDR2 SFDVKD. The CDR3 loop reads CATSIPTTGELFF. Written as DNA, the CDR3 is TGTGCCACCAGTATCCCGACTACCGGGGAGCTGTTTTTT.

This chain connects TRBV3-1 (or the pseudogene TRBV3-2) to TRBJ2-2, with D possibly being TRBD1 (5 bases). The length of the CDR3 is 14 residues. The ends were cut back, 3 bases at V and 6 bases at J, with 11 bases in the middle. Germline CDR1 LGHDT, CDR2 YNNKEL (reference sequence). The CDR3 sequence is CASSHPKGPGELFF. CDR3 bases: TGTGCCAGCAGCCACCCTAAGGGGCCCGGGGAGCTGTTTTTT.

V and J are TRBV9 and TRBJ1-3; D possibly corresponds to TRBD1 (6 bases). The CDR3 extends over 17 amino acids. Germline V CDR1 and CDR2: SGDLS, YYNGEE. The ends were cut back, 3 bases at V and 4 bases at J, with 20 bases in the middle. The CDR3 sequence is CASSAETGRVSGNTIYF. The CDR3 DNA is TGTGCCAGCAGCGCAGAAACAGGGAGGGTCTCCGGAAACACCATATATTTT.

The chain employs TRBV5-1 and TRBJ1-1; D uncertain. V was trimmed by 1 base and J by 1 base, leaving 17 bases between them. CDR1 and CDR2 (germline): SGHRS, YFSETQ. This CDR3 spans 17 amino acids. The CDR3 bases are TGCGCCAGCAGCTTGTTTTCGGTTAGTGGTGCGAACACTGAAGCTTTCTTT. Translating gives CASSLFSVSGANTEAFF.

J is TRBJ1-2 and V is TRBV29-1, with TRBD1 matching 10 bases. The CDR3 has 13 residues. The germline V gene has CDR1 SQVTM and CDR2 ANQGSEA. Unmatched junction bases numbered 4, after V lost 4 bases and J lost 5 bases. CDR3 residues: CSVGRQGAYGYTF. CDR3 sequence (DNA): TGCAGCGTTGGAAGACAGGGGGCGTATGGCTACACCTTC.

The CDR3 here is CASSWAAGEGQPQHF. CDR3 nucleotide sequence: TGTGCCAGCAGTTGGGCGGCTGGCGAGGGTCAGCCCCAGCATTTT. This rearrangement joins TRBV6-6 to TRBJ1-5; D gene ambiguous. The CDR3 has 15 amino acids. V lost 4 bases and J lost 6, with 16 bases in between. Germline V lookup: CDR1 MNHNY, CDR2 SVGAGI (reference sequence).

J is TRBJ1-1 and V is TRBV4-1; D is perhaps TRBD1 (6 bases). The CDR3 has 15 amino acids. Germline V gives CDR1 MGHRA, CDR2 YSYEKL. V was shortened by 2 bases and J by 1 base, with 11 bases between the two germline ends. This CDR3 is CASSQRGIKNTEAFF. The CDR3 region has the DNA TGCGCCAGCAGCCAAAGGGGGATTAAGAACACTGAAGCTTTCTTT.

The rearrangement uses TRBV5-8 and TRBJ1-1; no clear D. The CDR3 consists of 15 residues. CDR1 and CDR2 (germline): SGHTS, YDEGEE. Trimming stripped 4 bases from V and 4 bases from J, with 17 bases between. CDR3 DNA sequence: TGTGCCAGCAGCCCCCGAGGCCTTCTGGGCACTGAAGCTTTCTTT. It specifies CASSPRGLLGTEAFF.

This clone was seen a single time. The rearrangement joins TRBV29-1 to TRBJ1-1; no clear D gene. Trimming removed 0 bases from V and 7 bases from J, with 6 bases in between. The length of the CDR3 is 11 residues. Germline values: CDR1 SQVTM, CDR2 ANQGSEA. For the CDR3, the DNA is TGCAGCGTTGAAGAGTCGAGTGAAGCTTTCTTT. Encoded protein: CSVEESSEAFF.

The chain links TRBV7-9 to TRBJ1-1; D ambiguous. V gave up 2 bases and J gave up 10 bases, with 11 bases separating them. Germline V lookup: CDR1 SEHNR, CDR2 FQNEAQ (reference sequence). The CDR3 is 12 amino acids. CDR3 in amino acids: CASSLNRGPAFF. The CDR3 DNA sequence: TGTGCCAGCAGCTTAAACCGGGGTCCAGCTTTCTTT.

The chain joins TRBV27 to TRBJ1-1; D is possibly TRBD1 (6 bases). The CDR3 extends over 16 amino acids. V was clipped by 5 bases and J by 0 bases, with 16 bases between them. The germline gives CDR1 MNHEY, CDR2 SMNVEV (reference sequence). The CDR3 loop is CASSPGGGLMNTEAFF. The DNA for the CDR3 is TGTGCCAGCAGTCCCGGGGGGGGCCTCATGAACACTGAAGCTTTCTTT.

The chain links TRBV7-2 to TRBJ1-2, with a tentative D call TRBD1 (6 bases). The V end lost 5 bases, the J end lost 7 bases, and 17 bases lay between the germline ends. This CDR3 contains 14 residues. Germline V gene sequence: CDR1 SGHTA, CDR2 FQGNSA. CDR3 sequence: CASSPEGVSRGYTF. CDR3 sequence (DNA): TGTGCCAGCAGCCCCGAGGGGGTTTCACGTGGCTACACCTTC.

The genes are TRBV7-9 and TRBJ2-5; 16 positions match TRBD2. The junction had 6 bases not matched to a gene; V was cut back by 3 bases and J by 5 bases. Looked up from germline, CDR1 is SEHNR and CDR2 is FQNEAQ (reference sequence). CDR3 length: 17 amino acids. The CDR3 spells CASSFGTSGRASETQYF. DNA of the CDR3: TGTGCCAGCAGCTTTGGGACTAGCGGGAGGGCCTCTGAGACCCAGTACTTC.